This T cell receptor beta chain was identified during a study of identical twins. The study's findings and limits: Insertions were reduced in abundant cord blood beta clonotypes but not in memory repertoires.

Concerning this clonotype: Its antigen is still unknown.

The CDR3 contains 15 residues. The V gene's germline CDR1 is DFQATT and CDR2 SNEGSKA (reference sequence). J lost 9 bases, V lost 5 bases, and 13 bases had no gene match. Template switching added a universal primer site, and cDNA bore unique molecular identifiers. TCRdb re-analysed the 5' RACE reads in MiXCR, keeping a single row per CDR3 protein. The top ten clones hold around 0.3% of a sample with 1,800,000 or so distinct CDR3 sequences, under 35% of them seen once. This chain connects TRBV20-1 to TRBJ1-5; 10 positions match TRBD1. What was sequenced was cord blood. This receptor was identified in a newborn girl in good health. The CDR3 region is CSALVGTGDTRPQHF. The DNA for the CDR3 is TGCAGTGCTCTCGTCGGGACAGGGGACACGCGGCCCCAGCATTTT.